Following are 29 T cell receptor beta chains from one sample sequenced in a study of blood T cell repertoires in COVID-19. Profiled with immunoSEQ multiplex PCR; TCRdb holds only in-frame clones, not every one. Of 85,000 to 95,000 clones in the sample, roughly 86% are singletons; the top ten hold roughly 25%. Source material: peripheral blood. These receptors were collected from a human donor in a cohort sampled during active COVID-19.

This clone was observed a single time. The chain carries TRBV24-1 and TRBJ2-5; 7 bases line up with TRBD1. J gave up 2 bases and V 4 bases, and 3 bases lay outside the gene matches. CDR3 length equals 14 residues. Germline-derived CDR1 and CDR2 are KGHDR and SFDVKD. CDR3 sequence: CATSERDRQETQYF. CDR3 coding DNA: TGTGCCACCAGTGAGAGGGACAGACAAGAGACCCAGTACTTC.

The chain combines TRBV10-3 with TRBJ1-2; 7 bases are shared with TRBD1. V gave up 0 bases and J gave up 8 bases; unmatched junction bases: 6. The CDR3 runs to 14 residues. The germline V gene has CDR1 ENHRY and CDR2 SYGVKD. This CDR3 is CAISESTTGEGYTF. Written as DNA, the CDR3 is TGTGCCATCAGTGAGTCGACTACAGGGGAGGGCTACACCTTC.

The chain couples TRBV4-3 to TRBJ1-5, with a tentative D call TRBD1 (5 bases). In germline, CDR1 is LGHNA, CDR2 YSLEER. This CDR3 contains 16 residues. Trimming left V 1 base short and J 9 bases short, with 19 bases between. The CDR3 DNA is TGCGCCAGCAGCCAAGTGGACACCCCTCTCAGAGGGCCCCAGCATTTT. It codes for CASSQVDTPLRGPQHF.

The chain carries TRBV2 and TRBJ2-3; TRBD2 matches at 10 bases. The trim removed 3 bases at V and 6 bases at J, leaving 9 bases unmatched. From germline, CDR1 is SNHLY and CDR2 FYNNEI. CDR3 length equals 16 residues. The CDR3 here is CASSDSSGGAGDTQYF. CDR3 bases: TGTGCCAGCAGTGACAGCAGCGGGGGGGCAGGGGATACGCAGTATTTT. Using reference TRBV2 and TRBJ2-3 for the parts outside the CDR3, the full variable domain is EPEVTQTPSHQVTQMGQEVILRCVPISNHLYFYWYRQILGQKVEFLVSFYNNEISEKSEIFDDQFSVERPDGSNFTLKIRSTKLEDSAMYFCASSDSSGGAGDTQYFGPGTRLTVL.

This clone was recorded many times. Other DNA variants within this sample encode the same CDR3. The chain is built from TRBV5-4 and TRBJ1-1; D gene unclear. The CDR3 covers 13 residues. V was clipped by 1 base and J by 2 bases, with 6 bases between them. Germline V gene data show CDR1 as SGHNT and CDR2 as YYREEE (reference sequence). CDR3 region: CASSLRVNTEAFF. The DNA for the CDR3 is TGTGCCAGCAGCTTGCGAGTAAACACTGAAGCTTTCTTT.

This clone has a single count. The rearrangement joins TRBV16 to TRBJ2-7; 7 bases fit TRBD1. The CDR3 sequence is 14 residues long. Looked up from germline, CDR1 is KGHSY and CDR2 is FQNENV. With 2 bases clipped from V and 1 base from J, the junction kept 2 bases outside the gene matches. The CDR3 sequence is CASSQPTGSYEQYF. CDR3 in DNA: TGTGCCAGCAGCCAACCGACAGGGTCCTACGAGCAGTACTTC.

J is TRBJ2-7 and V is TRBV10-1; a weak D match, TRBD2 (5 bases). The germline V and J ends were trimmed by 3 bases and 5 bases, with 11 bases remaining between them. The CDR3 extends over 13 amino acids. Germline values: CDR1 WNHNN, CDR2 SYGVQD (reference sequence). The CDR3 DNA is TGCGCCAGCAGTGAATCCGAGGGCAACGAGCAGTACTTC. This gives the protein CASSESEGNEQYF.

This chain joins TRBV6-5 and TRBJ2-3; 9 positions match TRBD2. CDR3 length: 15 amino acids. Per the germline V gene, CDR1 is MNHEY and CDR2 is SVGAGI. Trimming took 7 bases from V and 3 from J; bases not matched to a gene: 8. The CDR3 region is CASTSSGRWTDTQYF. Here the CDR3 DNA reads TGTGCCAGCACCTCCAGCGGGAGGTGGACAGATACGCAGTATTTT.

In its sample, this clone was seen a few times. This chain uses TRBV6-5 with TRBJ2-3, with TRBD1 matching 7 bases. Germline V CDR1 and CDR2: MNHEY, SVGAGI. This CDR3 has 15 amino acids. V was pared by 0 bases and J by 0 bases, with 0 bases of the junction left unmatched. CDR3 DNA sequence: TGTGCCAGCAGTTACTCGGACAGGAGCACAGATACGCAGTATTTT. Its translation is CASSYSDRSTDTQYF.

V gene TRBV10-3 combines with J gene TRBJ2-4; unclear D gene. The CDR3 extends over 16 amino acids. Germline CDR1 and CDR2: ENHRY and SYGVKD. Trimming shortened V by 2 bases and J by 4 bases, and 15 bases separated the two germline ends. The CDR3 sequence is CAISEVGFAAKNIQYF. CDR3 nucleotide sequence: TGTGCCATCAGTGAGGTAGGCTTCGCGGCAAAAAACATTCAGTACTTC.

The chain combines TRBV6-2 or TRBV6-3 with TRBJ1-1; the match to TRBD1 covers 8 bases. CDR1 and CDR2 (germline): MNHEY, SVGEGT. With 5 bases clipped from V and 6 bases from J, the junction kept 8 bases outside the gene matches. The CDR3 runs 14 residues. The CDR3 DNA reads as TGTGCCAGCAGTCCCTTCGACAGGGGCCCTGAAGCTTTCTTT. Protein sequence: CASSPFDRGPEAFF.

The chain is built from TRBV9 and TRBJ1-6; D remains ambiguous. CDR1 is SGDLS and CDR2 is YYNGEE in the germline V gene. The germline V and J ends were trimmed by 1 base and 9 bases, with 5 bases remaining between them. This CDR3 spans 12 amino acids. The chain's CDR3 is CASSVFSSPLHF. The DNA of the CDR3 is TGTGCCAGCAGCGTATTTAGTTCACCCCTCCACTTT.

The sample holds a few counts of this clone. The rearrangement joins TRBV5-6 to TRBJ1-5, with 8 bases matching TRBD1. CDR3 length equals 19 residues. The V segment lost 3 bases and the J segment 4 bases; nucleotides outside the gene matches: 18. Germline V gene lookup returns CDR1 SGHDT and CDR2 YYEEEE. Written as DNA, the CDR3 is TGTGCCAGCAGCTCGGGACAGGAGGTGGGTTGGGGAGGGAATCAGCCCCAGCATTTT. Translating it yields CASSSGQEVGWGGNQPQHF.

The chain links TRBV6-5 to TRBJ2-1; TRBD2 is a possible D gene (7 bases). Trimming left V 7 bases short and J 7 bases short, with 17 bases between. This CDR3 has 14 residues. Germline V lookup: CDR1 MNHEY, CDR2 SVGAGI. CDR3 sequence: CASKVGGELNEQFF. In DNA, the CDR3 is TGTGCCAGCAAAGTAGGGGGGGAGCTAAATGAGCAGTTCTTC.

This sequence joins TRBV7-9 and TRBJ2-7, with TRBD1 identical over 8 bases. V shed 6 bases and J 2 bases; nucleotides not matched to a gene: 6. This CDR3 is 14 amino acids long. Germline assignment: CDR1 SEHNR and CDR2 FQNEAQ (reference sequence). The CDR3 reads CASRYRDRPYEQYF. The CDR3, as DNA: TGTGCCAGCAGGTACCGGGACAGGCCCTACGAGCAGTACTTC.

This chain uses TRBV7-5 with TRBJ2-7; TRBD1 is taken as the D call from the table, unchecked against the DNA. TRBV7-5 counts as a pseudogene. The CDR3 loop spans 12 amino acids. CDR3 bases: TGTGCCAGAAGCTTCATGGGGCGCGAGCAGTACTTC. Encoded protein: CARSFMGREQYF.

The chain's CDR3 is CATSIRGQQFF. Written as DNA, the CDR3 is TGTGCCACCAGCATAAGGGGCCAGCAGTTCTTC. The chain recombines TRBV15 with TRBJ2-1; weak D call: TRBD1 (5 bases). Germline lookup yields CDR1 LNHNV and CDR2 YYDKDF (reference sequence). V was trimmed by 4 bases and J by 11 bases, leaving 9 bases between them. The CDR3 covers 11 residues.

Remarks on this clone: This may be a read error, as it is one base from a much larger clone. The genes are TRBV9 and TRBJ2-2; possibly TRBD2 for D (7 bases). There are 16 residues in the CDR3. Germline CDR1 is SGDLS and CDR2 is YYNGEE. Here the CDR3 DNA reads TGTGCCCGCAGCCTTCTGGGGGGGGCGGGCACCGGGGAGCTGTTTTTT. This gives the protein CARSLLGGAGTGELFF. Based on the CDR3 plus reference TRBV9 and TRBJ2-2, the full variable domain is DSGVTQTPKHLITATGQRVTLRCSPRSGDLSVYWYQQSLDQGLQFLIQYYNGEERAKGNILERFSAQQFPDLHSELNLSSLELGDSALYFCARSLLGGAGTGELFFGEGSRLTVL.

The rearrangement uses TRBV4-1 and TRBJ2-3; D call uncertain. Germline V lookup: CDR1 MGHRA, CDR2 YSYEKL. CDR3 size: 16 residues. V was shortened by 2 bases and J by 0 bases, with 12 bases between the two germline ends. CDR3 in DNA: TGCGCCAGCAGCCAACCTATGCGTGCGAGCACAGATACGCAGTATTTT. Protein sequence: CASSQPMRASTDTQYF.

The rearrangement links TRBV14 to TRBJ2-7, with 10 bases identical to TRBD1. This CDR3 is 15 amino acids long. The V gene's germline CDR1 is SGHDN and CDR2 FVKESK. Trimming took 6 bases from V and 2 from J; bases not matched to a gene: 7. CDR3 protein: CASSRDRGLTYEQYF. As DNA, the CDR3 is TGTGCCAGCAGTCGGGACAGGGGCCTTACCTACGAGCAGTACTTC.

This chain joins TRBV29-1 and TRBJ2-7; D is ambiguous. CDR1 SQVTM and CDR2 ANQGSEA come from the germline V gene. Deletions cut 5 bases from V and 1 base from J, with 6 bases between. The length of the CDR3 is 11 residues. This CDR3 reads CSVLGSYEQYF. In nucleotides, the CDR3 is TGCAGCGTTCTCGGTTCCTACGAGCAGTACTTC.

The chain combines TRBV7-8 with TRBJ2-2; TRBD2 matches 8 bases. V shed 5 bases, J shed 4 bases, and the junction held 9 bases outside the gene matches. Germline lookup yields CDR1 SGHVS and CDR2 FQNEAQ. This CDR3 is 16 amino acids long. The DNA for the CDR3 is TGTGCCAGCAGCATCTTACTAGCGGACCCCACCGGGGAGCTGTTTTTT. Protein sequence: CASSILLADPTGELFF.

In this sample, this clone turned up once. The CDR3 here is CASSSISNEQFF. Here the CDR3 DNA reads TGTGCCAGCAGCTCCATCAGCAATGAGCAGTTCTTC. The chain recombines TRBV5-4 with TRBJ2-1, with D unresolved. Germline loops: CDR1 SGHNT, CDR2 YYREEE (reference sequence). This CDR3 has 12 amino acids. The germline V and J ends were trimmed by 3 bases and 6 bases, with 7 bases remaining between them.

The CDR3 sequence is CASSFPARSYEQFF. CDR3 sequence (DNA): TGTGCCAGCAGTTTCCCAGCTAGGTCTTATGAGCAGTTCTTC. The chain is built from TRBV28 and TRBJ2-1; D not certain. V was clipped by 3 bases and J by 8 bases, with 14 bases between them. Germline assignment: CDR1 MDHEN and CDR2 SYDVKM. The CDR3 runs 14 residues.

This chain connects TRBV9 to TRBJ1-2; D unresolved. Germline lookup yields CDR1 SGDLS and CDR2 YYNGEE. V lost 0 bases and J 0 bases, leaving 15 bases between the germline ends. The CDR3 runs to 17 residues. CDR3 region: CASSVGAGPVSNYGYTF. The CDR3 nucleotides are TGTGCCAGCAGCGTAGGGGCAGGCCCCGTTTCTAACTATGGCTACACCTTC. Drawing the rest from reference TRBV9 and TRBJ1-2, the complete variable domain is DSGVTQTPKHLITATGQRVTLRCSPRSGDLSVYWYQQSLDQGLQFLIQYYNGEERAKGNILERFSAQQFPDLHSELNLSSLELGDSALYFCASSVGAGPVSNYGYTFGSGTRLTVV.

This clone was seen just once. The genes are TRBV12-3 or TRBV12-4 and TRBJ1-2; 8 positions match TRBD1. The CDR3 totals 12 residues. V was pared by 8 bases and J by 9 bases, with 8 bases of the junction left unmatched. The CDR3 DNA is TGTGCCAGCGGCCAGGGGGCAGGGCGCTACACCTTC. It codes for CASGQGAGRYTF.

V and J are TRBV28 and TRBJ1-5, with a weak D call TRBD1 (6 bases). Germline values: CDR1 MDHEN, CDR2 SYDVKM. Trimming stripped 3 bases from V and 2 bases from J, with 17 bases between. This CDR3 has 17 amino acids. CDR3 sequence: CASSLGRGGWGNQPQHF. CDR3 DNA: TGTGCCAGCAGTTTGGGGCGGGGGGGCTGGGGCAATCAGCCCCAGCATTTT.

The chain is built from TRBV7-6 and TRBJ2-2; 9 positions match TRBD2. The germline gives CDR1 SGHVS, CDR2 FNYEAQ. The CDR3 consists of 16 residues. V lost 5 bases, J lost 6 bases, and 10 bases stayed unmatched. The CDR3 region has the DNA TGTGCCAGCAGCCTTACTAGCGGGCGATTCGCCGGGGAGCTGTTTTTT. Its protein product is CASSLTSGRFAGELFF.

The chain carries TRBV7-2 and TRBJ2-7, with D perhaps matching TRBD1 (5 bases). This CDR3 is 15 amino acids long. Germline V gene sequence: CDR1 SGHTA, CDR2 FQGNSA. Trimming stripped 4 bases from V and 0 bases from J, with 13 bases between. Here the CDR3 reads CASSSTVRSSYEQYF. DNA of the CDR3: TGTGCCAGCAGCTCGACAGTTCGAAGCTCCTACGAGCAGTACTTC.